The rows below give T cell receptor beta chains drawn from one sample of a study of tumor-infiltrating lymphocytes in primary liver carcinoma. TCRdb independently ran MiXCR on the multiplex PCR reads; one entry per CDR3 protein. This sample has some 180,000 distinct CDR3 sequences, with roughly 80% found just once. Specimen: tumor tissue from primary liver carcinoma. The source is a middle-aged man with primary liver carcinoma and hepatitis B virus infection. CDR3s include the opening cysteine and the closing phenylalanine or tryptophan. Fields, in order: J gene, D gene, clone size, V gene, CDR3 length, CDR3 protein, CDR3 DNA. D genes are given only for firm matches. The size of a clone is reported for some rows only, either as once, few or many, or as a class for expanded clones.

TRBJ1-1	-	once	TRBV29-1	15	CSIAGDWGVNTEAFF	TGCAGCATTGCAGGGGACTGGGGGGTGAACACTGAAGCTTTCTTT
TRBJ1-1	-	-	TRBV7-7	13	CPTSLPEQGLTFF	TGTCCCACCTCTCTTCCGGAACAGGGTCTAACTTTCTTT
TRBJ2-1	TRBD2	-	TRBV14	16	CASNTIAGWVNNEQFF	TGTGCCAGCAATACCATAGCGGGATGGGTAAACAATGAGCAGTTCTTC
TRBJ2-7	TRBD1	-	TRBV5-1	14	CASSSGQGAVVQYF	TGCGCCAGCAGCTCCGGACAGGGGGCGGTCGTGCAGTACTTC
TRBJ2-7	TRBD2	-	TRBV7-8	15	CASSIIAGSRGVQYF	TGTGCCAGCAGCATAATCGCGGGGAGCCGGGGGGTTCAGTACTTC
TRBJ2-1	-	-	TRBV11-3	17	CASSLGVPGFPHNEQFF	TGTGCCAGCAGCTTGGGAGTACCGGGATTCCCCCACAATGAGCAGTTCTTC
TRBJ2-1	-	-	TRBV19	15	CASRDFAYSYNEQLF	TGTGCCAGTAGAGACTTCGCCTATTCCTACAATGAGCAGTTATTC
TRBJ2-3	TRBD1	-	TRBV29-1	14	CSVETGGVTDMQYF	TGCAGTGTCGAAACAGGGGGCGTCACAGATATGCAGTATTTT
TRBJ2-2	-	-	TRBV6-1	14	CASSEIGAAGEMLF	TGTGCCAGCAGTGAAATAGGGGCAGCCGGGGAGATGCTTTTT
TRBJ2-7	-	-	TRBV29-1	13	CSVIDRSSYEQYF	TGCAGCGTTATCGACCGAAGCTCCTACGAGCAGTACTTT
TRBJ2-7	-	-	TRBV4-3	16	CASNQEIAASSFEQYF	TGCGCCAGCAACCAAGAAATAGCGGCGAGCTCCTTCGAGCAGTACTTC
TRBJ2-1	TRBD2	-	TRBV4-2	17	CASSQEPGLAGGNKQFF	TGTGCCAGCAGCCAAGAGCCCGGGCTAGCGGGAGGCAATAAGCAGTTCTTC
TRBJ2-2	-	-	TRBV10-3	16	CATSPGRNLGTGELFF	TGTGCCACAAGTCCGGGACGTAACTTAGGCACCGGGGAGCTGTTTTTT
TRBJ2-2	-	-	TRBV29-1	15	CNVGLGWGMTGGLFF	TGCAACGTTGGTTTAGGGTGGGGGATGACCGGGGGGCTGTTTTTT
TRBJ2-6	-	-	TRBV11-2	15	CATQQPHSGANILTF	TGTGCCACCCAGCAGCCGCACTCTGGGGCCAACATCCTGACTTTC
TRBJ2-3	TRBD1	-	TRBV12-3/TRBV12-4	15	CASSKGDRGTNTQYF	TGTGCCAGCAGTAAAGGGGACAGGGGCACAAATACACAGTATTTT
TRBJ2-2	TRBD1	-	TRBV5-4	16	CASSSPGQGAAVELFF	TGTGCCAGCAGCTCCCCCGGACAGGGGGCTGCCGTGGAGCTGTTTTTT
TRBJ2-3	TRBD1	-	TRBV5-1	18	CASRGVEGAPALTDTQYF	TGCGCCAGCAGGGGAGTAGAGGGGGCTCCGGCGTTGACAGATACTCAGTATTTT
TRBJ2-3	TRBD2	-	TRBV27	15	CASSWASGGTDTQYF	TGTGCCAGCAGTTGGGCTAGCGGGGGCACAGATACGCAGTATTTT
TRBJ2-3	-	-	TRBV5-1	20	CASRLSGSGPALPSTDTQYF	TGCGCCAGTAGACTTTCAGGGAGCGGCCCTGCGCTGCCTAGCACAGATACGCAGTATTTT
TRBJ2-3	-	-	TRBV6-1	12	CTSKPITDAQYF	TGTACCAGCAAGCCCATCACAGATGCGCAGTATTTT
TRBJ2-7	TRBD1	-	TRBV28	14	CASSGDRSYYEQYF	TGTGCCAGCAGTGGGGACAGGAGTTATTACGAGCAGTACTTC
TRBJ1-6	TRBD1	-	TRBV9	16	CASSDARQGRSSPLHF	TGTGCCAGCAGTGATGCTAGACAGGGTAGAAGTTCACCCCTCCACTTT
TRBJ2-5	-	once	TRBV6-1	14	CAISAALVQETQYF	TGTGCCATCAGTGCAGCATTAGTCCAGGAGACCCAGTACTTC
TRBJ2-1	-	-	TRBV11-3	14	CTSSIGVSNNEQFF	TGTACCAGCAGCATAGGCGTCTCGAACAATGAGCAGTTTTTT
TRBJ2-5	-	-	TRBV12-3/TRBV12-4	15	CASSRDNTFQETQYF	TGTGCCAGCAGTCGGGACAACACCTTCCAAGAGACCCAGTATTTC
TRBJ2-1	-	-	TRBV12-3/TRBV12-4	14	CASKEMSSYNDQFF	TGTGCCAGCAAGGAGATGAGTTCCTACAATGATCAGTTCTTC
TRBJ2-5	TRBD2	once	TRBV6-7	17	CASSYSSYLAVEETQYF	TGTGCCAGCAGTTACTCGAGTTATCTAGCGGTAGAAGAGACCCAATATTTC
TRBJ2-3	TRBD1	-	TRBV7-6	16	CASTLGGTGPQDTQYF	TGTGCCAGCACCTTAGGGGGGACAGGGCCACAAGATACGCAGTATTTT
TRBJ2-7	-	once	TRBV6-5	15	CTSSYSRPGTYEQYF	TGTACCAGCAGTTACTCACGCCCAGGAACCTACGAGCAGTACTTC
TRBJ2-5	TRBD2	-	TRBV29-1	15	CTIRTSGSWAETQCF	TGCACCATTCGGACTAGCGGGAGTTGGGCAGAGACCCAGTGCTTC
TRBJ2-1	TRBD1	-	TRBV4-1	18	CASSQDTRGLGSYSEQFF	TGCGCCAGCAGCCAAGACACGAGGGGGCTAGGGTCCTACAGTGAGCAGTTCTTC
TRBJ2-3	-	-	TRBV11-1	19	CASCYGGSSVGARTDTQYF	TGTGCCAGCTGCTATGGGGGAAGCTCTGTTGGGGCCCGCACAGATACGCAGTATTTT
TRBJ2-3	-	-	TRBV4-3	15	CPSSQDLNTPDTQYF	TGCCCCAGCAGCCAAGATTTAAACACCCCAGATACACAGTATTTT
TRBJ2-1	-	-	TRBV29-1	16	CSVHILDASSYNEQFF	TGCAGCGTTCATATTCTGGACGCCAGCTCCTACAATGAGCAGTTCTTC
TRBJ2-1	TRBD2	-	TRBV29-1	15	CSVDVSWGGYDEQIF	TGCAGCGTTGACGTGAGTTGGGGGGGATACGATGAGCAGATCTTC
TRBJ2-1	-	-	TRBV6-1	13	CACRAEGGNEQFF	TGTGCCTGCCGCGCGGAAGGGGGTAATGAGCAGTTCTTC
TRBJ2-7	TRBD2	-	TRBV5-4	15	CASSLLTSGRYEHYF	TGTGCCAGCAGCCTTCTGACTAGCGGGAGATACGAGCACTACTTC
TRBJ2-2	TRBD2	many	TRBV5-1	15	CASKAGAQNTGELFF	TGCGCCAGCAAAGCGGGAGCTCAGAACACCGGGGAGCTGTTTTTT
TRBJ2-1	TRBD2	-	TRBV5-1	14	CASSPSSGYNEQFF	TGCGCCAGCAGCCCCTCTAGCGGGTACAATGAGCAGTTCTTC